This TCR beta chain was sequenced in a study of response to subunit inactivated influenza vaccine. TCRdb itself ran the RT-PCR reads through MiXCR, one entry per CDR3 protein. Found here are 500,000 to 550,000 distinct CDR3 sequences, 6% to 9% of them singletons; the top ten hold over 10%. Overall study findings and caveats: The authors proposed limited new T cell recruitment per seasonal influenza vaccination.

CDR1 is SGHVS, CDR2 FQNEAQ, per germline. V lost 3 bases and J lost 0, with 15 bases in between. The CDR3 is 16 residues long. In this sample, this clonotype turned up a few times. The antigen is unknown. The clonotype originates from a man between 45 and 75 years old who received an inactivated influenza vaccine. Sequenced material: PBMCs from blood, taken less than 30 months after vaccination. This chain joins TRBV7-8 and TRBJ2-7; D gene ambiguous. CDR3 nucleotide sequence: TGTGCCAGCAGCTTGTCTGTGGGCAAGAGCTCCTACGAGCAGTACTTC. As protein: CASSLSVGKSSYEQYF.